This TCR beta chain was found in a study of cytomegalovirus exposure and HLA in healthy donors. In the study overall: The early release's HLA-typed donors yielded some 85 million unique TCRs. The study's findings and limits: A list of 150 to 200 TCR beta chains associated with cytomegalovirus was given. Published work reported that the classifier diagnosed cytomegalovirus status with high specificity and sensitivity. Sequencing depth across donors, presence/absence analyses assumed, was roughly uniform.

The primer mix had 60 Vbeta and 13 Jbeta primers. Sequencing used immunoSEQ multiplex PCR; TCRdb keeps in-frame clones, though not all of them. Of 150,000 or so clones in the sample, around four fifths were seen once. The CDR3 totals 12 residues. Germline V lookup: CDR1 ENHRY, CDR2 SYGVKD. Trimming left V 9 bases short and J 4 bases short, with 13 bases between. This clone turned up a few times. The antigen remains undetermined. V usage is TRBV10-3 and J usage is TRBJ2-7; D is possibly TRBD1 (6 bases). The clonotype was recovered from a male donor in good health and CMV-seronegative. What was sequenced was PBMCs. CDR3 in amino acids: CAISPQGYEQYF. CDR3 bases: TGTGCCATTTCTCCGCAGGGGTACGAGCAGTACTTC.